This T cell receptor beta chain was captured by sequencing in a study of post-analysis software for immune sequencing data. Overall study findings and caveats: There were roughly five TRBV segments more frequent in patients than controls, and TRBV5-6, TRBV5-1 and TRBV20-1 were among them.

The germline V and J ends were trimmed by 5 bases and 4 bases, with 13 bases remaining between them. The CDR3 is 14 amino acids. Germline-derived CDR1 and CDR2 are SGHTA and FQGTGA. TCR beta cDNA libraries included unique molecular identifiers. T cells numbering roughly 0.9 to 10 million yielded cDNA molecules that totaled roughly 500,000. TCRdb used MiXCR to reprocess the PCR reads, holding one entry per CDR3 protein. The sample has 650,000 to 850,000 distinct CDR3 sequences, about 53% seen once; the top ten hold over 4%. With respect to this clonotype: The antigen is unknown.

The source of this sequence is a girl aged 10 to 17 with multiple sclerosis. This chain joins TRBV7-3 and TRBJ2-3; D possibly corresponds to TRBD1 (6 bases). Sequenced sample: blood. Here the CDR3 reads CASSLEYRADTQYF. For the CDR3, the DNA is TGTGCCAGCAGCCTCGAATACAGGGCAGATACGCAGTATTTT.